The rows below give T cell receptor beta chains drawn from one sample of a study of tumor-infiltrating lymphocytes in primary liver carcinoma. MiXCR was run by TCRdb on the multiplex PCR reads, yielding one entry per CDR3 protein. The sample lists over 250,000 distinct CDR3 sequences, roughly three fifths occurring once. The sample was peripheral blood. Source of these receptors: a woman younger than 45 with primary liver carcinoma and hepatitis B virus infection. Both conserved end residues are part of each CDR3. The D gene is left open where the match is weak. Rows give clone size only sometimes, using once, few, many, or a class for an expanded clone.

CDR3nt | CDR3aa | j_gene | d_gene | abundance | v_gene
TGTGCCAGTAGTTTTGTCCCCTCGGCGAGCAGTCAGCCCCAGCATTTT | CASSFVPSASSQPQHF | TRBJ1-5 | NA | NA | TRBV6-6
TGCGCCAGCAGCTCTGACAGGCTCCACAATGAGCAGTTCTTC | CASSSDRLHNEQFF | TRBJ2-1 | NA | NA | TRBV4-1
TGTGCCACTACCGGGACAGGGTACATTGAGCAGTTCTTC | CATTGTGYIEQFF | TRBJ2-1 | TRBD1 | NA | TRBV6-2/TRBV6-3
TGTGCCAGCAACCTTGAGAATAGTGGCTACAATGAGCGGTTCTTC | CASNLENSGYNERFF | TRBJ2-1 | NA | NA | TRBV11-2
TGTGCCAGCAGCCCCGGAAGGGGGGGGAACACCGGGGAGCTGTTTTTT | CASSPGRGGNTGELFF | TRBJ2-2 | NA | NA | TRBV5-8
TGTGCCAGCAGTTTCGGGGGGGACACTGAAGCTTTCTTT | CASSFGGDTEAFF | TRBJ1-1 | NA | many | TRBV12-3/TRBV12-4
TGTGCCAGCAGTTCCCGGACACGGGATACGCAGTATTTT | CASSSRTRDTQYF | TRBJ2-3 | NA | few | TRBV6-6
TGTGCCAGCAGCCCGGCGCGGGAGGTCTCCTACGAGCAGTACTTC | CASSPAREVSYEQYF | TRBJ2-7 | TRBD2 | many | TRBV12-3/TRBV12-4
TGTGCCAGCAGCTTAGATCTGACCAGACCTGAAGCTTTCTTT | CASSLDLTRPEAFF | TRBJ1-1 | NA | many | TRBV11-2
TGTGCCAGCAGCTTAAGTGAGTTGACTGAAGCTTTCTTT | CASSLSELTEAFF | TRBJ1-1 | NA | many | TRBV11-1
TGTGCCAGCAGCAGGACTAGCGGGTACGAGCAGTACTTC | CASSRTSGYEQYF | TRBJ2-7 | TRBD2 | many | TRBV11-2
TGTGCCAGCAGTTACCGGCCGACGGAGACCCAGTACTTC | CASSYRPTETQYF | TRBJ2-5 | NA | NA | TRBV6-2/TRBV6-3
TGTGCCGGCGTGGGCGGGGGAATTACCGGTACGCAGTATTTT | CAGVGGGITGTQYF | TRBJ2-3 | TRBD2 | few | TRBV6-1
TGTGCCAGCAGTTATTCATGGACAGGGTTTGGAGACTACGAGCAGTACTTC | CASSYSWTGFGDYEQYF | TRBJ2-7 | TRBD1 | few | TRBV6-6
TGTGCCAGCAGCATAGAAAAAGCGGAAGCTTTCTTT | CASSIEKAEAFF | TRBJ1-1 | NA | NA | TRBV5-5
TGTGCTAGTGGTTTAGGGTCAGGGGTACGTGAGCAGTTCTTC | CASGLGSGVREQFF | TRBJ2-1 | NA | few | TRBV12-5
TGTGCCAGCAGCTCCGCGCTACATCTGGATTCCTACAATGAGCAGTTCTTC | CASSSALHLDSYNEQFF | TRBJ2-1 | NA | NA | TRBV5-4
TGTGCCAGCAGTTTAGGCGCAGGGGGGGGAACTGAAGCTTTCTTT | CASSLGAGGGTEAFF | TRBJ1-1 | TRBD1 | NA | TRBV28
TGTACCAGCAGCACAGGGGTTCGTAATTCACTCCTCCACTTT | CTSSTGVRNSLLHF | TRBJ1-6 | TRBD1 | NA | TRBV11-3
TGCAGCTCGTGGGACACTGAAGCTTTCTTT | CSSWDTEAFF | TRBJ1-1 | NA | many | TRBV29-1
TGTGCCAGCAGTCCGAGACTAGCGGGGGGTGAGCAGTACTTC | CASSPRLAGGEQYF | TRBJ2-7 | TRBD2 | NA | TRBV28
TGTGCCAGCAGCTGGGACAACACTGAAGCTTTCTTT | CASSWDNTEAFF | TRBJ1-1 | NA | many | TRBV7-9
TGCGCCAGCAGCCAAGGACTTCGGGGGTCCTACGAGCAGTACTTC | CASSQGLRGSYEQYF | TRBJ2-7 | NA | NA | TRBV4-1
TGCAGCGTTGAGTGGCTCCGGGACATCCCTCTCGGAGCTTTCTTT | CSVEWLRDIPLGAFF | TRBJ1-1 | NA | many | TRBV29-1
TGTGCCAGCAGCATGGACAGTTACGAGCAGTACTTC | CASSMDSYEQYF | TRBJ2-7 | NA | NA | TRBV7-8
TGTGCCAGCAGCTTAATACAGAGGAGCACTGAAGCTTTCTTT | CASSLIQRSTEAFF | TRBJ1-1 | NA | many | TRBV11-3
TGTGCCAGCAGCTTAGATCTCGGCAGGACTCGTTACGAGCAGTACTTC | CASSLDLGRTRYEQYF | TRBJ2-7 | NA | many | TRBV11-3
TGTGCCAGCAGCCGGGGACTAGCGGGGGGCTACAATGAGCAGTTCTTC | CASSRGLAGGYNEQFF | TRBJ2-1 | TRBD2 | NA | TRBV4-2
TGTGCGAGCAGCTTAGTCGGACTAGCGGTAGAGACCCAGTACTTC | CASSLVGLAVETQYF | TRBJ2-5 | TRBD2 | NA | TRBV7-9
TGCGCCAGCAACCAATGGTTGGGGGTAGGCACTGAAGTTTTCTTT | CASNQWLGVGTEVFF | TRBJ1-1 | NA | NA | TRBV4-3
TGCGCCAGTCAGACAGATTCCTATGGCCACACCTTC | CASQTDSYGHTF | TRBJ1-2 | NA | NA | TRBV10-2
TGTGCCAGTGGGGAGGGGACACTACATTACTACGAGCAGTTCTTC | CASGEGTLHYYEQFF | TRBJ2-1 | NA | once | TRBV12-3/TRBV12-4
TGTACCAGCAGCTTAGGTAGTTCTTCCCACAATGAGCAATTCTTC | CTSSLGSSSHNEQFF | TRBJ2-1 | NA | NA | TRBV11-3
TGTGTCAGCAGTGAATCTCCGGGTAACTACGAGCAGTACTTC | CVSSESPGNYEQYF | TRBJ2-7 | NA | NA | TRBV6-1
TGTGCCAGCAGCTTAGCGGTACAGGGAAGTGAGCGGTTCTTC | CASSLAVQGSERFF | TRBJ2-1 | NA | NA | TRBV7-9
TGTGCCAGCCGGCCCTGGGATCAAGCTAACTATGGCTACACCTTC | CASRPWDQANYGYTF | TRBJ1-2 | NA | NA | TRBV5-5
TGCGCCAGCAGCTCGGGACAGGGAGGATTCGAGCAGTACTTC | CASSSGQGGFEQYF | TRBJ2-7 | TRBD1 | NA | TRBV5-1
TGTGCCAGCAGCCCCGGATGGGGGGGAGAGACCCAGTACTTC | CASSPGWGGETQYF | TRBJ2-5 | TRBD2 | NA | TRBV5-6
TGTGCCAGCAGCACGCCGGGAAGGAACACCGGGGAGCTGTTTTTT | CASSTPGRNTGELFF | TRBJ2-2 | NA | many | TRBV11-2
TGTGCCAGCAGTTCAGCGGGACAGGGTGATGAAAAACTGTTTTTT | CASSSAGQGDEKLFF | TRBJ1-4 | TRBD1 | few | TRBV6-6
TGTGCCAGCAGCCAAGCCTACAGGGGTGAGCAGTTCTTC | CASSQAYRGEQFF | TRBJ2-1 | TRBD1 | NA | TRBV14
TGTGCCAGCAGCTTGATGAACAGTTATGGCTACACCTTC | CASSLMNSYGYTF | TRBJ1-2 | NA | NA | TRBV5-4